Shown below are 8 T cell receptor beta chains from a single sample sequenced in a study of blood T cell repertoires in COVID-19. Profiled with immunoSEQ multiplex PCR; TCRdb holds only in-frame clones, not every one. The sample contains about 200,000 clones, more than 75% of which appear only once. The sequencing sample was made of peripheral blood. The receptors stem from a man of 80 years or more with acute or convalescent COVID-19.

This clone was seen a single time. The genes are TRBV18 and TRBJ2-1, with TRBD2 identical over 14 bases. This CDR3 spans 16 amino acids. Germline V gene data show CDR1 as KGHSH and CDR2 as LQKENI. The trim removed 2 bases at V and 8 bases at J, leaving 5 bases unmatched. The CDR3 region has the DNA TGTGCCAGCTCACCATCCGGGACTAGCGGGGGTGATGAGCAGTTCTTC. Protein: CASSPSGTSGGDEQFF. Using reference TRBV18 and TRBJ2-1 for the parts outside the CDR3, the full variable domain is NAGVMQNPRHLVRRRGQEARLRCSPMKGHSHVYWYRQLPEEGLKFMVYLQKENIIDESGMPKERFSAEFPKEGPSILRIQQVVRGDSAAYFCASSPSGTSGGDEQFFGPGTRLTVL.

This chain's CDR3 is CASSPPLAERDAQYF. The CDR3 DNA reads as TGTGCCAGCAGCCCCCCGTTAGCGGAGCGGGATGCGCAGTATTTT. This chain joins TRBV7-2 and TRBJ2-3; 7 bases match TRBD2. After removal of 5 bases from V and 10 bases from J, the junction contained 15 bases not matched to a gene. Germline CDR1 SGHTA, CDR2 FQGNSA. The CDR3 is 15 amino acids. Complete variable domain (other parts from reference TRBV7-2 and TRBJ2-3): GAGVSQSPSNKVTEKGKDVELRCDPISGHTALYWYRQSLGQGLEFLIYFQGNSAPDKSGLPSDRFSAERTGGSVSTLTIQRTQQEDSAVYLCASSPPLAERDAQYFGPGTRLTVL.

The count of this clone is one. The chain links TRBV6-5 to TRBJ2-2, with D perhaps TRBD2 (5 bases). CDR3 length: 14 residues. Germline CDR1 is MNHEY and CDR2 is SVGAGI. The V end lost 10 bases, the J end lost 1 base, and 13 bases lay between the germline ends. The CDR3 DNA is TGTGCCACCCTCTTTAGCGTGAACACCGGGGAGCTGTTTTTT. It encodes CATLFSVNTGELFF.

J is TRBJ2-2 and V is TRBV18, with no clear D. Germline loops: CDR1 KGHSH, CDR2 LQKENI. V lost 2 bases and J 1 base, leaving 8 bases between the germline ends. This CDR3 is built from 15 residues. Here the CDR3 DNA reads TGTGCCAGCTCACCAGACACAAGGAACACCGGGGAGCTGTTTTTT. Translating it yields CASSPDTRNTGELFF. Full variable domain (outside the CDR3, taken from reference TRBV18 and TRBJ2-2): NAGVMQNPRHLVRRRGQEARLRCSPMKGHSHVYWYRQLPEEGLKFMVYLQKENIIDESGMPKERFSAEFPKEGPSILRIQQVVRGDSAAYFCASSPDTRNTGELFFGEGSRLTVL.

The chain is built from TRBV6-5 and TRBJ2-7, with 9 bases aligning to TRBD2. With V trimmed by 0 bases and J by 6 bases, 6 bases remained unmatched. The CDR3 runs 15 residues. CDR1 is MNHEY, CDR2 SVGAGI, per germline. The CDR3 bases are TGTGCCAGCAGTTACTCGCTAGGACTAGCGACCGAGCAGTACTTC. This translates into CASSYSLGLATEQYF.

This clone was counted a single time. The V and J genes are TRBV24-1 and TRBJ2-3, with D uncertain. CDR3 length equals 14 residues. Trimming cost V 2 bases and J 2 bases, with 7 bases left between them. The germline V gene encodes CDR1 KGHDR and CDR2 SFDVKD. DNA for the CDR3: TGTGCCACCAGTGATTCGACAATCACAGATACGCAGTATTTT. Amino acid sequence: CATSDSTITDTQYF.

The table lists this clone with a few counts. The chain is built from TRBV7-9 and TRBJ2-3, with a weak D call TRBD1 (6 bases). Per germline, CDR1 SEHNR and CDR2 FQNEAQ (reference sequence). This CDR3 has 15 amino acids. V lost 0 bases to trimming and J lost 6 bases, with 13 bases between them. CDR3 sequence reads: CASSLAVTGSDTQYF. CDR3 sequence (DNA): TGTGCCAGCAGCTTAGCGGTCACAGGGTCGGATACGCAGTATTTT.

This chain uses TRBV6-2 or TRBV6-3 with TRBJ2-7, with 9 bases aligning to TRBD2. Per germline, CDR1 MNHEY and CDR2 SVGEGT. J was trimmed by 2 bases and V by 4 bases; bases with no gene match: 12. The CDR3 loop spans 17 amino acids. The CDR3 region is CASSSWGLAGTTYEQYV. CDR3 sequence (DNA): TGTGCCAGCAGTTCTTGGGGGCTAGCGGGAACCACCTACGAGCAGTACGTC.